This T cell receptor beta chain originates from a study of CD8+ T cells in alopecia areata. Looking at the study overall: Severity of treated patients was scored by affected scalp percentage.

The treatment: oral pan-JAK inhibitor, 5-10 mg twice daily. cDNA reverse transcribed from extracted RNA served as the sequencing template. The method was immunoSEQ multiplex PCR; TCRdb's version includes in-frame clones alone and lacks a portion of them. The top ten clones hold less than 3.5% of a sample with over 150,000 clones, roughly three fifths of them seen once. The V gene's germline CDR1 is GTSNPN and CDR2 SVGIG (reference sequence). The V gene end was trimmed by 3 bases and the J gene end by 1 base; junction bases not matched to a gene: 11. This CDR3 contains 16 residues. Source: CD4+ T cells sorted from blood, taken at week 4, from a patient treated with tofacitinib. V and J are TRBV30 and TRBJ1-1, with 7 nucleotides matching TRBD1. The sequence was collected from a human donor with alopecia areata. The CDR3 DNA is TGTGCCTGGAGCCCGAGGACAGGTTTATCGAACACTGAAGCTTTCTTT. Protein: CAWSPRTGLSNTEAFF. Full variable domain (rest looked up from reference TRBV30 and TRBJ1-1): SQTIHQWPATLVQPVGSPLSLECTVEGTSNPNLYWYRQAAGRGLQLLFYSVGIGQISSEVPQNLSASRPQDRQFILSSKKLLLSDSGFYLCAWSPRTGLSNTEAFFGQGTRLTVV.